These 28 T cell receptor beta chains originate from one sample sequenced in a study of regulatory dendritic cells for organ transplantation. Method: immunoSEQ multiplex PCR; TCRdb's copy keeps in-frame clones and lacks some. This table has about 38,000 clones, around nine tenths appearing once. Sample: naive CD8+ T cells from blood. The subset is: CD45RA+ naive T cells. These receptors came from a human donor in good health.

This clone has more than one count but fewer than ten. V is TRBV30 and J is TRBJ1-1; D is unclear. Germline V lookup: CDR1 GTSNPN, CDR2 SVGIG (reference sequence). CDR3 length: 12 residues. V lost 3 bases, J lost 4 bases, and 9 bases lay in between. CDR3 in amino acids: CAWRPLGTEAFF. DNA for the CDR3: TGTGCCTGGAGACCATTGGGCACTGAAGCTTTCTTT.

The rearrangement uses TRBV28 and TRBJ2-3; weak D call: TRBD2 (5 bases). In germline, CDR1 is MDHEN, CDR2 SYDVKM. The CDR3 length is 13 residues. Trimming stripped 7 bases from V and 8 bases from J, with 16 bases between. The CDR3 sequence: CASIFSYGGTQYF. The CDR3 bases are TGTGCCAGCATCTTCAGCTACGGAGGTACGCAGTATTTT. Drawing the rest from reference TRBV28 and TRBJ2-3, the complete variable domain is DVKVTQSSRYLVKRTGEKVFLECVQDMDHENMFWYRQDPGLGLRLIYFSYDVKMKEKGDIPEGYSVSREKKERFSLILESASTNQTSMYLCASIFSYGGTQYFGPGTRLTVL.

This chain uses TRBV9 with TRBJ1-2; TRBD1 matches at 10 bases. The germline gives CDR1 SGDLS, CDR2 YYNGEE. The CDR3 runs to 16 residues. V shed 4 bases and J 13 bases; nucleotides not matched to a gene: 19. The CDR3 spells CASSRNRDRGISRVTF. The CDR3 nucleotides read TGTGCCAGCAGCCGAAACAGGGACAGGGGAATTTCTCGTGTCACCTTC.

The V gene is TRBV27, the J gene TRBJ1-2; TRBD1 is a possible D gene (5 bases). The CDR3 spans 16 residues. Germline V lookup: CDR1 MNHEY, CDR2 SMNVEV (reference sequence). V lost 5 bases and J 0 bases, leaving 16 bases between the germline ends. In DNA, the CDR3 is TGTGCCAGCAGTAACTCCCTCTGGGGGTCTAACTATGGCTACACCTTC. This translates into CASSNSLWGSNYGYTF.

This chain uses TRBV11-2 with TRBJ1-4; TRBD1 is a possible D gene (5 bases). CDR1 SGHAT and CDR2 FQNNGV come from the germline V gene. This CDR3 is 15 amino acids long. V lost 2 bases, J lost 7 bases, and 14 bases lay in between. The DNA for the CDR3 is TGTGCCAGCAGCTTAAGCCCAGGGTTGGGTGAAAAACTGTTTTTT. Translation: CASSLSPGLGEKLFF.

This chain joins TRBV5-6 and TRBJ2-1; 8 positions match TRBD2. Germline trimming cut 3 bases from V and 1 base from J; bases unmatched to any gene: 6. The germline CDR1 and CDR2 sequences are SGHDT and YYEEEE. The CDR3 is 16 amino acids. CDR3 nucleotides: TGTGCCAGCAGCTCCTTAAGCGGGGGATCCTACAATGAGCAGTTCTTC. It encodes CASSSLSGGSYNEQFF.

The chain is built from TRBV29-1 and TRBJ2-2; the D is unclear. Per germline, CDR1 SQVTM and CDR2 ANQGSEA. This CDR3 is 12 amino acids long. The V end lost 3 bases, the J end lost 1 base, and 3 bases lay between the germline ends. The CDR3 DNA reads TGCAGCGTTGAGTTGAACACCGGGGAGCTGTTTTTT. Residues: CSVELNTGELFF.

The gene calls are TRBV10-2 and TRBJ1-2; D not certain. Deletions cut 10 bases from V and 4 bases from J, with 10 bases between. CDR1 is WSHSY, CDR2 SAAADI, per germline. CDR3 length: 11 residues. DNA of the CDR3: TGCGCCACCCAGGCGAGCTATGGCTACACCTTC. Its protein is CATQASYGYTF.

For this clone: Different DNA sequences within this sample yield the same CDR3. This chain uses TRBV9 with TRBJ2-7, with D uncertain. The CDR3 contains 16 residues. The germline CDR1 and CDR2 sequences are SGDLS and YYNGEE. Trimming shortened V by 0 bases and J by 2 bases, and 15 bases separated the two germline ends. CDR3 loop: CASSVGPSGGTYEQYF. In nucleotides, the CDR3 is TGTGCCAGCAGCGTAGGTCCTTCGGGCGGAACCTACGAGCAGTACTTC.

This clone was seen only once. The rearrangement joins TRBV19 to TRBJ1-1, with unresolved D. Trimming shortened V by 6 bases and J by 4 bases, and 12 bases separated the two germline ends. Germline CDR1 is LNHDA and CDR2 is SQIVND (reference sequence). CDR3 length: 13 residues. CDR3 residues: CASRERAFTEAFF. DNA of the CDR3: TGTGCCAGTAGGGAGCGGGCGTTCACTGAAGCTTTCTTT.

The rearrangement links TRBV4-3 to TRBJ2-2; D not resolved. The CDR3 runs 16 residues. Trimming pared 0 bases from V and 2 bases from J, leaving 10 bases between. The germline CDR1 and CDR2 sequences are LGHNA and YSLEER. The CDR3: CASSQEGAFNTGELFF. In nucleotides, the CDR3 is TGCGCCAGCAGCCAAGAAGGAGCCTTCAACACCGGGGAGCTGTTTTTT.

The genes are TRBV7-9 and TRBJ2-7, with 9 bases lining up with TRBD1. Germline CDR1 and CDR2: SEHNR and FQNEAQ (reference sequence). The CDR3 has 17 residues. After removal of 2 bases from V and 2 bases from J, the junction contained 10 bases not matched to a gene. The CDR3 DNA reads TGTGCCAGCAGCTTAACTCCTCCGGACAGGGGAACCTACGAGCAGTACTTC. It yields the protein CASSLTPPDRGTYEQYF.

The V and J genes are TRBV7-9 and TRBJ1-5, with no clear D. This CDR3 is 13 amino acids long. Germline V gene lookup returns CDR1 SEHNR and CDR2 FQNEAQ (reference sequence). V lost 6 bases and J lost 2, with 8 bases in between. In DNA form, the CDR3 reads TGTGCCAGCAGAGGGAGAGGCAATCAGCCCCAGCATTTT. Residues: CASRGRGNQPQHF.

The genes are TRBV7-8 and TRBJ2-3; D unclear. The germline V gene encodes CDR1 SGHVS and CDR2 FQNEAQ. The CDR3 contains 16 residues. Trimming stripped 5 bases from V and 2 bases from J, with 17 bases between. Here the CDR3 reads CASSLAVSGSTDTQYF. Written as DNA, the CDR3 is TGTGCCAGCAGCCTCGCGGTTTCCGGCTCCACAGATACGCAGTATTTT.

This chain uses TRBV10-3 with TRBJ2-1; a possible D gene is TRBD2 (7 bases). Germline values: CDR1 ENHRY, CDR2 SYGVKD. The CDR3 loop spans 17 amino acids. V was trimmed by 0 bases and J by 8 bases, leaving 20 bases between them. The CDR3 reads CAISESLTRGGRDEQFF. CDR3 bases: TGTGCCATCAGTGAGTCGCTGACTAGGGGGGGGAGGGATGAGCAGTTCTTC.

The chain links TRBV7-9 to TRBJ2-7; D call uncertain. The V gene lost 1 base and the J gene lost 0 bases, with 7 bases spanning the gap. The germline CDR1 and CDR2 sequences are SEHNR and FQNEAQ (reference sequence). The CDR3 sequence is 14 residues long. The CDR3: CASSLVGFSYEQYF. CDR3 coding DNA: TGTGCCAGCAGCTTAGTGGGGTTCTCCTACGAGCAGTACTTC.

The J gene is TRBJ2-7, the V gene TRBV4-3; no definite D call. This CDR3 region has 16 residues. Trimming took 0 bases from V and 0 from J, leaving 12 bases between them. Germline CDR1 and CDR2: LGHNA and YSLEER. The CDR3 sequence is CASSQDSGGPSYEQYF. CDR3 sequence (DNA): TGCGCCAGCAGCCAAGATTCCGGCGGTCCCTCCTACGAGCAGTACTTC.

The chain joins TRBV9 to TRBJ2-2, with D possibly matching TRBD1 (6 bases). Per the germline V gene, CDR1 is SGDLS and CDR2 is YYNGEE. The CDR3 length is 16 residues. The CDR3 loop is CASGPHAGVSTGELFF. The CDR3 DNA is TGTGCGTCCGGCCCCCACGCAGGGGTGAGCACCGGGGAGCTGTTTTTT. Combining the CDR3 with reference TRBV9 and TRBJ2-2 gives the whole variable domain DSGVTQTPKHLITATGQRVTLRCSPRSGDLSVYWYQQSLDQGLQFLIQYYNGEERAKGNILERFSAQQFPDLHSELNLSSLELGDSALYFCASGPHAGVSTGELFFGEGSRLTVL.

J is TRBJ2-5 and V is TRBV30; D gene unclear. Germline V CDR1 and CDR2: GTSNPN, SVGIG (reference sequence). This CDR3 is built from 11 residues. Trimming pared 5 bases from V and 2 bases from J, leaving 6 bases between. In nucleotides, the CDR3 is TGTGCCTGGGAACCACAAGAGACCCAGTACTTC. Residues: CAWEPQETQYF.

Comments on this clone: A junction end diverges from the germline sequence, so it may reflect a read error. The V gene is TRBV7-7, the J gene TRBJ1-6; D remains ambiguous. The germline CDR1 and CDR2 sequences are SSHAT and FNYEAQ (reference sequence). This CDR3 has 16 residues. As DNA, the CDR3 is TGTGCTAGCAGCTTACTAGGCGGCCCCCCGCCCTCACCCCTCCACTTT. Translated, it gives CASSLLGGPPPSPLHF.

This chain links TRBV6-1 with TRBJ2-7; D may match TRBD1 or TRBD2 (5 bases each). The CDR3 has 12 amino acids. CDR1 is MNHNS and CDR2 is SASEGT in the germline V gene. The V and J ends lost 0 bases and 7 bases respectively, with 7 bases between them. This CDR3 is CASSEAGVEQYF. The CDR3 DNA reads as TGTGCCAGCAGTGAAGCGGGGGTTGAGCAGTACTTC.

The V gene is TRBV20-1, the J gene TRBJ2-7; unclear D gene. There are 11 residues in the CDR3. Per germline, CDR1 DFQATT and CDR2 SNEGSKA (reference sequence). V was trimmed by 0 bases and J by 5 bases, leaving 5 bases between them. Here the CDR3 DNA reads TGCAGTGCTAGAGATGAAAACGAGCAGTACTTC. Its translation: CSARDENEQYF.

The V call is TRBV7-2, the J call TRBJ1-1; no clear D. The V gene lost 1 base and the J gene lost 1 base, with 10 bases spanning the gap. The CDR3 sequence is 15 residues long. The V gene's germline CDR1 is SGHTA and CDR2 FQGNSA. The CDR3 DNA reads as TGTGCCAGCAGCTTAGATGGCAGCCCGAACACTGAAGCTTTCTTT. Its protein is CASSLDGSPNTEAFF.

This sequence joins TRBV4-3 and TRBJ2-5; D call uncertain. This CDR3 is 14 amino acids long. Trimming removed 3 bases from V and 1 base from J, with 9 bases in between. Germline CDR1 and CDR2: LGHNA and YSLEER. The CDR3 nucleotides are TGCGCCAGCAGCCAGACAACCCCCCAAGAGACCCAGTACTTC. This sequence encodes CASSQTTPQETQYF.

V is TRBV4-1 and J is TRBJ1-6, with 7 bases aligning to TRBD1. The CDR3 has 14 amino acids. V shed 1 base and J 9 bases; nucleotides not matched to a gene: 3. CDR1 MGHRA and CDR2 YSYEKL come from the germline V gene. The CDR3 is CASSQGQGGSPLHF. As DNA, the CDR3 is TGCGCCAGCAGCCAAGGACAGGGTGGTTCACCCCTCCACTTT.

CDR3 residues: CAWSESGRPYNEQFF. For the CDR3, the DNA is TGTGCCTGGAGTGAAAGCGGGAGGCCCTACAATGAGCAGTTCTTC. The V gene is TRBV30, the J gene TRBJ2-1, with TRBD2 identical over 9 bases. Looked up from germline, CDR1 is GTSNPN and CDR2 is SVGIG (reference sequence). The CDR3 covers 15 residues. With V trimmed by 1 base and J by 2 bases, 3 bases remained unmatched.

This rearrangement joins TRBV12-1 to TRBJ2-1; TRBD2 is the table's D call, not checked against the DNA. TRBV12-1 is listed as a pseudogene. The CDR3 runs 16 residues. CDR3 nucleotides: TGTGCCAGCAGCGCGCCACCGGGACTAGCGGGGGACGAGCAGTTCTTC. Its translation is CASSAPPGLAGDEQFF.

The V call is TRBV4-1, the J call TRBJ2-7; TRBD1 might be the D (5 bases). The length of the CDR3 is 17 residues. Germline CDR1 reads MGHRA; CDR2 reads YSYEKL. The V gene lost 0 bases and the J gene lost 1 base, with 16 bases spanning the gap. CDR3 bases: TGCGCCAGCAGCCAAGAGGGTAAAACAGGAAAATCCTACGAGCAGTACTTC. Amino acid sequence: CASSQEGKTGKSYEQYF.